This paragraph reports one TCR beta chain. Its specificity is unknown. The sample belongs to a study of cytomegalovirus exposure and HLA in healthy donors. Study-wide findings and caveats: The authors listed over 150 TCR beta chains as cytomegalovirus-associated.

TCRdb keeps only in-frame clones here, not all; method: immunoSEQ multiplex PCR. The table lists 150,000 to 180,000 clones, about 86% of them singletons. Among the 100 to 150 subjects of the validation cohort, separate from the 666-subject first cohort, were the donors. The trim removed 3 bases at V and 0 bases at J, leaving 6 bases unmatched. The CDR3 spans 17 residues. Looked up from germline, CDR1 is SGHRS and CDR2 is YFSETQ. The sample consisted of PBMCs. This receptor was obtained from a human donor in good health. The genes are TRBV5-1 and TRBJ2-1; 10 nucleotides match TRBD2. CDR3 coding DNA: TGCGCCAGCAGCTGGGGGACTAGCGAAAGCTCCTACAATGAGCAGTTCTTC. Protein product: CASSWGTSESSYNEQFF. Based on the CDR3 plus reference TRBV5-1 and TRBJ2-1, the full variable domain is KAGVTQTPRYLIKTRGQQVTLSCSPISGHRSVSWYQQTPGQGLQFLFEYFSETQRNKGNFPGRFSGRQFSNSRSEMNVSTLELGDSALYLCASSWGTSESSYNEQFFGPGTRLTVL.